This T cell receptor beta chain appears in the sequencing data of a study of regulatory T cells in long-lasting Graves disease. Points from the study as a whole: Graves' patients with persistent disease showed TCR diversity lower than patients newly diagnosed. It was peripheral blood alone, not thyroid tissue, that was studied.

Time point denoted: persistent/refractory GD, antithyroid drugs over 5 years with positive TRAb. The TCR library used RNA extracted from PBMCs. The patient group derived from an endocrinology department in Xi'an, China. This clonotype was counted a few times. Its matching antigen is unknown. Trimming cost V 9 bases and J 7 bases, with 16 bases left between them. Looked up from germline, CDR1 is LNHNV and CDR2 is YYDKDF (reference sequence). The CDR3 has 14 residues. According to the study, TCR beta libraries were built with iRepertoire HTBI primers and CDR3-region Arm-PCR. In TCRdb, the multiplex PCR reads were re-called with MiXCR into one record per CDR3 protein. The table shows around 460,000 distinct CDR3 sequences, with roughly a fifth occurring only once.

This TCR came from a female donor with Graves disease. The material sequenced was peripheral blood mononuclear cells (PBMCs), taken when the disease was refractory, from a patient treated with antithyroid drugs. This rearrangement joins TRBV15 to TRBJ1-6; no clear D. The CDR3 coding sequence is TGTGCCACTTCTGGTCCCGAATGGAATTCACCCCTCCACTTT. Amino acid sequence: CATSGPEWNSPLHF.